Presented here are 10 T cell receptor beta chains from one specimen sequenced in a study of blood T cell repertoires in COVID-19. Produced via immunoSEQ multiplex PCR; TCRdb's table is partial and in-frame only. The table has approximately 250,000 clones, approximately 85% seen once. The sample comprised PBMCs or T cells enriched from blood (not recorded which). Every receptor here comes from a woman aged 50 to 60 with acute COVID-19.

The V and J genes are TRBV7-7 and TRBJ1-1; D is ambiguous. The V and J ends lost 4 bases and 1 base respectively, with 7 bases between them. Germline V lookup: CDR1 SSHAT, CDR2 FNYEAQ (reference sequence). This CDR3 is 13 amino acids long. The CDR3 sequence: CASSSLSNTEAFF. In nucleotides, the CDR3 is TGTGCCAGCAGCTCCCTTTCGAACACTGAAGCTTTCTTT.

V is TRBV30 and J is TRBJ2-7; 8 nucleotides align to TRBD1. The CDR3 runs 16 residues. Germline V gene sequence: CDR1 GTSNPN, CDR2 SVGIG (reference sequence). V lost 2 bases, J lost 6 bases, and 15 bases stayed unmatched. CDR3 DNA: TGTGCCTGGAGTTCCCCCCGGACAGGGATGAAGACCGAGCAGTACTTC. This translates into CAWSSPRTGMKTEQYF. Complete variable domain (other parts from reference TRBV30 and TRBJ2-7): SQTIHQWPATLVQPVGSPLSLECTVEGTSNPNLYWYRQAAGRGLQLLFYSVGIGQISSEVPQNLSASRPQDRQFILSSKKLLLSDSGFYLCAWSSPRTGMKTEQYFGPGTRLTVT.

The chain has TRBV4-2 and TRBJ1-3, with D hard to call. Trimming removed 5 bases at V and 0 bases at J, with 23 bases between. The CDR3 is made up of 19 amino acids. Germline V gene sequence: CDR1 LGHNA, CDR2 YNFKEQ. The CDR3 DNA reads as TGTGCCAGCAGCTCAAAGACGGGTGGGTCTGATCTCTCTGGAAACACCATATATTTT. As protein: CASSSKTGGSDLSGNTIYF.

The rearrangement links TRBV5-1 to TRBJ1-3; D possibly corresponds to TRBD1 (6 bases). V shed 7 bases and J shed 1 base, with 15 bases lying between them. The CDR3 covers 15 residues. The germline CDR1 and CDR2 sequences are SGHRS and YFSETQ. CDR3 DNA sequence: TGCGCCAGCTCCCTGACAGGACTTTCTGGAAACACCATATATTTT. It codes for CASSLTGLSGNTIYF. Combining the CDR3 with reference TRBV5-1 and TRBJ1-3 gives the whole variable domain KAGVTQTPRYLIKTRGQQVTLSCSPISGHRSVSWYQQTPGQGLQFLFEYFSETQRNKGNFPGRFSGRQFSNSRSEMNVSTLELGDSALYLCASSLTGLSGNTIYFGEGSWLTVV.

The chain recombines TRBV9 with TRBJ1-3; D is unresolved. V lost 1 base and J lost 0, with 5 bases in between. Germline values: CDR1 SGDLS, CDR2 YYNGEE. The CDR3 is 14 amino acids. The CDR3 loop reads CASSVRSSGNTIYF. The CDR3 DNA is TGTGCCAGCAGCGTACGGAGCTCTGGAAACACCATATATTTT.

This chain uses TRBV6-5 with TRBJ1-1; D uncertain. CDR1 MNHEY and CDR2 SVGAGI come from the germline V gene. This CDR3 region has 15 residues. V dropped 2 bases and J dropped 7 bases, with 17 bases sitting between them. This CDR3 reads CASSYTGEASLEAFF. Here the CDR3 DNA reads TGTGCCAGCAGTTACACGGGAGAAGCCTCCCTTGAAGCTTTCTTT.

A single count supports this clone. This chain connects TRBV7-8 to TRBJ1-5, with D perhaps TRBD1 (5 bases). The CDR3 contains 15 residues. V was clipped by 3 bases and J by 2 bases, with 11 bases between them. From germline, CDR1 is SGHVS and CDR2 FQNEAQ. In nucleotides, the CDR3 is TGTGCCAGCAGCTTGGGCAGGGTGGGCAATCAGCCCCAGCATTTT. The encoded protein is CASSLGRVGNQPQHF.

The J gene is TRBJ1-1, the V gene TRBV4-1; 9 positions match TRBD1. CDR1 and CDR2 from the germline V gene are MGHRA and YSYEKL. The CDR3 loop spans 17 amino acids. The J segment lost 0 bases and the V segment lost 5 bases, leaving 10 bases of the junction unmatched. The CDR3 is CASSFRTGEAMNTEAFF. In DNA, the CDR3 is TGCGCCAGCAGCTTCAGGACAGGGGAGGCAATGAACACTGAAGCTTTCTTT.

The chain joins TRBV13 to TRBJ1-1, with D perhaps TRBD1 (5 bases). There are 14 residues in the CDR3. The germline CDR1 and CDR2 sequences are PRHDT and FYEKMQ (reference sequence). V lost 1 base to trimming and J lost 1 base, with 7 bases between them. CDR3 amino acids: CASSLARGNTEAFF. The CDR3 nucleotides are TGTGCCAGCAGCTTAGCTAGGGGGAACACTGAAGCTTTCTTT.

The gene calls are TRBV6-2 or TRBV6-3 and TRBJ2-1; the D gene is possibly TRBD1 (5 bases). This CDR3 comprises 15 residues. Trimming pared 6 bases from V and 2 bases from J, leaving 14 bases between. Germline CDR1 reads MNHEY; CDR2 reads SVGEGT. This chain's CDR3 is CASSQAGLTYNEQFF. The DNA of the CDR3 is TGTGCCAGCAGCCAGGCAGGGTTGACCTACAATGAGCAGTTCTTC.